These 25 T cell receptor beta chains came from one sample sequenced in a study of blood T cell repertoires in COVID-19. TCRdb's copy holds only in-frame clones and misses some; the assay was immunoSEQ multiplex PCR. The sample contains some 120,000 clones, about four fifths of which appear only once. The source material was PBMCs or T cells enriched from blood (not recorded which). These receptors originate from a man between 25 and 39 years old who had recovered from COVID-19.

The chain links TRBV29-1 to TRBJ2-7; 8 nucleotides align to TRBD2. The CDR3 consists of 14 residues. Germline CDR1 is SQVTM and CDR2 is ANQGSEA. V shed 1 base and J 5 bases; nucleotides not matched to a gene: 7. The chain's CDR3 is CSVEGGSGVHEQYF. CDR3 in DNA: TGCAGCGTTGAAGGGGGTAGCGGGGTCCACGAGCAGTACTTC.

This clone was seen once. This sequence joins TRBV5-1 and TRBJ2-1, with 13 bases matching TRBD2. V dropped 4 bases and J dropped 0; count of bases not matched to a gene: 7. In germline, CDR1 is SGHRS, CDR2 YFSETQ. This CDR3 is 18 amino acids long. The CDR3 spells CASSKGLAGDRSYNEQFF. CDR3 bases: TGCGCCAGCAGCAAAGGACTAGCGGGGGACCGCTCCTACAATGAGCAGTTCTTC.

The chain uses TRBV19 and TRBJ2-3; possibly TRBD2 for D (6 bases). CDR1 is LNHDA, CDR2 SQIVND, per germline (reference sequence). The CDR3 has 15 residues. Trimming cost V 3 bases and J 2 bases, with 12 bases left between them. The DNA of the CDR3 is TGTGCCAGTAGTATCTCCGGGACTGACACAGATACGCAGTATTTT. Its protein is CASSISGTDTDTQYF.

This rearrangement joins TRBV15 to TRBJ2-2, with no clear D. Trimming took 4 bases from V and 0 from J, leaving 12 bases between them. Germline CDR1 LNHNV, CDR2 YYDKDF (reference sequence). CDR3 length: 16 residues. Written as DNA, the CDR3 is TGTGCCACCAGCAACCTTGCTACGCCGAACACCGGGGAGCTGTTTTTT. Its protein product is CATSNLATPNTGELFF.

This chain links TRBV19 with TRBJ1-2, with 7 bases aligning to TRBD1. Germline loops: CDR1 LNHDA, CDR2 SQIVND (reference sequence). The V segment lost 5 bases and the J segment 3 bases; nucleotides outside the gene matches: 6. This CDR3 contains 14 residues. CDR3 nucleotide sequence: TGTGCCAGTAGTCGACAGGGTGCTGACTATGGCTACACCTTC. Its protein is CASSRQGADYGYTF. Full variable domain (missing parts from reference TRBV19 and TRBJ1-2): DGGITQSPKYLFRKEGQNVTLSCEQNLNHDAMYWYRQDPGQGLRLIYYSQIVNDFQKGDIAEGYSVSREKKESFPLTVTSAQKNPTAFYLCASSRQGADYGYTFGSGTRLTVV.

CDR3 loop: CASSHQGEGYGYTF. CDR3 DNA sequence: TGTGCCAGCAGCCACCAAGGGGAGGGCTATGGCTACACCTTC. The J gene is TRBJ1-2, the V gene TRBV3-1 (or the pseudogene TRBV3-2), with TRBD1 as a possible D gene (5 bases). The CDR3 sequence is 14 residues long. Trimming took 3 bases from V and 4 from J, leaving 12 bases between them. From germline, CDR1 is LGHDT and CDR2 YNNKEL (reference sequence).

This chain links TRBV2 with TRBJ1-2, with 8 nucleotides matching TRBD1. Per germline, CDR1 SNHLY and CDR2 FYNNEI. This CDR3 has 15 residues. After removal of 6 bases from V and 8 bases from J, the junction contained 14 bases not matched to a gene. This CDR3 reads CASRPQGALIWGYTF. For the CDR3, the DNA is TGTGCCAGCAGACCCCAGGGGGCCCTGATATGGGGCTACACCTTC. The whole variable domain, filled in from reference TRBV2 and TRBJ1-2, reads EPEVTQTPSHQVTQMGQEVILRCVPISNHLYFYWYRQILGQKVEFLVSFYNNEISEKSEIFDDQFSVERPDGSNFTLKIRSTKLEDSAMYFCASRPQGALIWGYTFGSGTRLTVV.

In its sample, this clone was seen once. The chain recombines TRBV6-5 with TRBJ1-1, with TRBD1 matching over 9 bases. Germline values: CDR1 MNHEY, CDR2 SVGAGI. With 5 bases clipped from V and 3 bases from J, the junction kept 7 bases outside the gene matches. The CDR3 runs 15 residues. The CDR3 sequence: CASSPPDRGYTEAFF. The DNA of the CDR3 is TGTGCCAGCAGTCCTCCGGACAGGGGTTACACTGAAGCTTTCTTT.

V usage is TRBV14 and J usage is TRBJ2-2; 8 nucleotides align to TRBD1. Germline CDR1 SGHDN, CDR2 FVKESK. The V segment lost 5 bases and the J segment 4 bases; nucleotides outside the gene matches: 6. The CDR3 loop spans 15 amino acids. CDR3: CASSDRTGTTGELFF. In DNA, the CDR3 is TGTGCCAGCAGCGACAGGACAGGGACCACCGGGGAGCTGTTTTTT.

This chain joins TRBV7-6 and TRBJ2-5; D is possibly TRBD1 (6 bases). V was cut by 1 base and J by 7 bases, with 10 bases left in between. CDR3 length equals 13 residues. Per germline, CDR1 SGHVS and CDR2 FNYEAQ. The CDR3 spells CASSLGAGVTQYF. Written as DNA, the CDR3 is TGTGCCAGCAGCTTAGGGGCAGGGGTGACCCAGTACTTC.

The chain combines TRBV15 with TRBJ1-5; D not certain. CDR3 length: 15 amino acids. Germline V lookup: CDR1 LNHNV, CDR2 YYDKDF (reference sequence). Trimming cost V 5 bases and J 0 bases, with 11 bases left between them. CDR3 residues: CATSPSTNSNQPQHF. The CDR3 region has the DNA TGTGCCACCAGCCCCTCGACAAATAGCAATCAGCCCCAGCATTTT.

The chain employs TRBV7-6 and TRBJ2-3, with D perhaps matching TRBD1 (8 bases). The CDR3 loop spans 18 amino acids. V lost 4 bases and J lost 2, with 22 bases in between. Per germline, CDR1 SGHVS and CDR2 FNYEAQ. The CDR3 coding sequence is TGTGCCAGCAGCTCCGCGACAGGGGAGGGCACTCTCACAGATACGCAGTATTTT. It encodes CASSSATGEGTLTDTQYF.

The V and J genes are TRBV5-5 and TRBJ1-2; TRBD1 matches at 9 bases. The junction had 8 bases not matched to a gene; V was cut back by 4 bases and J by 7 bases. The CDR3 extends over 14 amino acids. CDR1 SGHKS and CDR2 YYEKEE come from the germline V gene (reference sequence). The DNA for the CDR3 is TGTGCCAGCAGCCACTGGGACAGGGCTTTTGGCTACACCTTC. Protein product: CASSHWDRAFGYTF. Full variable domain (remainder filled in from reference TRBV5-5 and TRBJ1-2): DAGVTQSPTHLIKTRGQQVTLRCSPISGHKSVSWYQQVLGQGPQFIFQYYEKEERGRGNFPDRFSARQFPNYSSELNVNALLLGDSALYLCASSHWDRAFGYTFGSGTRLTVV.

The chain couples TRBV12-5 to TRBJ1-1; D is possibly TRBD1 (5 bases). The CDR3 covers 16 residues. Germline assignment: CDR1 LGHNT and CDR2 FRNRAP. V lost 0 bases and J lost 5, with 16 bases in between. This chain's CDR3 is CASGLVRPGGGTEAFF. The DNA for the CDR3 is TGTGCTAGTGGTTTGGTACGGCCCGGGGGAGGGACTGAAGCTTTCTTT.

This chain connects TRBV5-1 to TRBJ1-1; D gene ambiguous. Trimming left V 4 bases short and J 1 base short, with 14 bases between. CDR1 and CDR2 from the germline V gene are SGHRS and YFSETQ. The CDR3 extends over 15 amino acids. The DNA of the CDR3 is TGCGCCAGCAGCCCTTCGAGGTTCCCGAACACTGAAGCTTTCTTT. Translated, it gives CASSPSRFPNTEAFF.

CDR3 sequence reads: CASSVEQAGVVEQYF. Here the CDR3 DNA reads TGTGCCAGCAGCGTAGAGCAAGCGGGAGTGGTCGAGCAGTACTTC. The chain joins TRBV9 to TRBJ2-7; 8 bases are shared with TRBD2. V was clipped by 0 bases and J by 6 bases; unmatched bases: 8. The CDR3 contains 15 residues. Germline CDR1 is SGDLS and CDR2 is YYNGEE. Together with reference TRBV9 and TRBJ2-7, the CDR3 gives the full variable domain: DSGVTQTPKHLITATGQRVTLRCSPRSGDLSVYWYQQSLDQGLQFLIQYYNGEERAKGNILERFSAQQFPDLHSELNLSSLELGDSALYFCASSVEQAGVVEQYFGPGTRLTVT.

This chain links TRBV3-1 (or the pseudogene TRBV3-2) with TRBJ1-2; D is uncertain. Per the germline V gene, CDR1 is LGHDT and CDR2 is YNNKEL (reference sequence). Deletions cut 0 bases from V and 4 bases from J, with 6 bases between. The CDR3 spans 13 residues. The CDR3 DNA reads TGTGCCAGCAGCCAAGAGACTGCCTATGGCTACACCTTC. This translates into CASSQETAYGYTF.

The V and J genes are TRBV4-1 and TRBJ1-2; D remains ambiguous. Germline-derived CDR1 and CDR2 are MGHRA and YSYEKL. The CDR3 has 15 residues. V was clipped by 4 bases and J by 5 bases, with 17 bases between them. DNA of the CDR3: TGCGCCAGCAGCCCACACCCTACGGAGGATTATGGCTACACCTTC. It encodes CASSPHPTEDYGYTF.

V is TRBV10-1 and J is TRBJ2-7; 10 bases match TRBD1. The germline gives CDR1 WNHNN, CDR2 SYGVQD (reference sequence). The CDR3 spans 14 residues. The junction had 3 bases not matched to a gene; V was cut back by 2 bases and J by 5 bases. The CDR3 DNA sequence: TGCGCCAGCAGTGAGGGGACAGGGGTTGACGAGCAGTACTTC. This codes for CASSEGTGVDEQYF.

V usage is TRBV7-9 and J usage is TRBJ1-5; a weak D match, TRBD1 (5 bases). Deletions cut 1 base from V and 4 bases from J, with 8 bases between. The germline gives CDR1 SEHNR, CDR2 FQNEAQ (reference sequence). CDR3 size: 14 residues. The CDR3 DNA follows: TGTGCCAGCAGCTTAGGACAGTTGAATCAGCCCCAGCATTTT. It yields the protein CASSLGQLNQPQHF.

This chain links TRBV7-3 with TRBJ1-1; D possibly corresponds to TRBD1 (6 bases). Trimming took 5 bases from V and 0 from J, leaving 13 bases between them. This CDR3 spans 15 amino acids. Germline lookup yields CDR1 SGHTA and CDR2 FQGTGA. This chain's CDR3 is CASSPTTGMNTEAFF. The CDR3 DNA is TGTGCCAGCAGCCCGACGACAGGAATGAACACTGAAGCTTTCTTT. Supplemented by reference TRBV7-3 and TRBJ1-1, the full variable domain reads GAGVSQTPSNKVTEKGKYVELRCDPISGHTALYWYRQSLGQGPEFLIYFQGTGAADDSGLPNDRFFAVRPEGSVSTLKIQRTERGDSAVYLCASSPTTGMNTEAFFGQGTRLTVV.

The chain couples TRBV6-5 to TRBJ2-3; 7 nucleotides line up with TRBD2. The junction had 6 bases not matched to a gene; V was cut back by 6 bases and J by 6 bases. Germline V gene lookup returns CDR1 MNHEY and CDR2 SVGAGI. CDR3 length: 13 residues. The CDR3 loop reads CASRTRLADTQYF. DNA of the CDR3: TGTGCCAGCAGAACCCGACTAGCCGATACGCAGTATTTT.

The chain recombines TRBV5-1 with TRBJ2-6; tentatively, D is TRBD2 (6 bases). Trimming removed 3 bases at V and 1 base at J, with 14 bases between. The CDR3 loop spans 17 amino acids. CDR1 is SGHRS and CDR2 is YFSETQ in the germline V gene. CDR3 protein: CASSYASRGSGANVLTF. CDR3 coding DNA: TGCGCCAGCAGCTATGCCTCCCGGGGGTCTGGGGCCAACGTCCTGACTTTC.

V is TRBV19 and J is TRBJ1-5, with TRBD1 matching 7 bases. This CDR3 has 15 residues. V was pared by 10 bases and J by 2 bases, with 11 bases of the junction left unmatched. Per germline, CDR1 LNHDA and CDR2 SQIVND (reference sequence). The chain's CDR3 is CATQRGGAGNQPQHF. The CDR3 coding sequence is TGTGCCACTCAGAGAGGGGGCGCCGGCAATCAGCCCCAGCATTTT.

J is TRBJ2-1 and V is TRBV6-1, with 9 bases identical to TRBD2. CDR1 is MNHNS and CDR2 is SASEGT in the germline V gene. The CDR3 has 17 residues. Losses at the gene ends were 4 bases for V and 8 bases for J; bases not matched to a gene: 15. CDR3 region: CASSGYSGGSGADEQFF. The DNA of the CDR3 is TGTGCCAGCAGTGGGTATAGCGGGGGCTCTGGAGCGGATGAGCAGTTCTTC.